This T cell receptor (beta chain) was found in a study of memory CD4+ T cells and cytomegalovirus serostatus. About this clone itself: Its antigen is undetermined.

Measured with immunoSEQ multiplex PCR; TCRdb has only the in-frame clones, and not every one. The sample holds tens of thousands of clones, more than 75% seen once. Overall study findings and caveats: Median bootstrapped AUC for CMV status was just under 0.97 originally, roughly 0.92 US-trained.

The CDR3 totals 16 residues. V was pared by 2 bases and J by 3 bases, with 5 bases of the junction left unmatched. Germline V gene data show CDR1 as SGHTA and CDR2 as FQGTGA. Single viable CD3+CD4+CD8-CD45RO+ cells were sorted as the memory CD4+ T cells. Donors' CMV status reflects serum IgG against pp150, pp28, p38, p52. Sequenced sample: memory CD4+ T cells from blood. The TCR comes from an adult in good health and CMV-seronegative. The chain combines TRBV7-3 with TRBJ2-1, with TRBD2 identical over 9 bases. CDR3: CASSLAGGPLYNEQFF. The CDR3 DNA reads TGTGCCAGCAGCTTAGCGGGGGGGCCCCTCTACAATGAGCAGTTCTTC.